Below, 22 T cell receptor beta chains from the same sample are listed, as sequenced in a study of blood T cell repertoires in COVID-19. The method was immunoSEQ multiplex PCR; TCRdb's version includes in-frame clones alone and lacks a portion of them. The sample contains roughly 52,000 clones, 82% of which appear only once. The sample comprised peripheral blood. Receptors were obtained from a man at least 80 years old with COVID-19, enrolled during active disease.

The chain links TRBV6-2 or TRBV6-3 to TRBJ1-2; D is unresolved. The CDR3 extends over 14 amino acids. Looked up from germline, CDR1 is MNHEY and CDR2 is SVGEGT. Trimming removed 0 bases at V and 8 bases at J, with 13 bases between. DNA of the CDR3: TGTGCCAGCAGTTACTCGAGTGCCAAGAGGGGCTACACCTTC. It codes for CASSYSSAKRGYTF.

The V gene is TRBV5-1, the J gene TRBJ1-2; D unresolved. Per germline, CDR1 SGHRS and CDR2 YFSETQ. V dropped 4 bases and J dropped 1 base, with 20 bases sitting between them. This CDR3 is built from 17 residues. CDR3 sequence: CASSATSPGSYNYGYTF. The CDR3 DNA sequence: TGCGCCAGCAGCGCGACCTCCCCCGGGAGTTATAACTATGGCTACACCTTC.

The chain uses TRBV4-2 and TRBJ2-7; 7 bases map to TRBD2. Losses at the gene ends were 4 bases for V and 1 base for J; bases not matched to a gene: 10. CDR1 and CDR2 from the germline V gene are LGHNA and YNFKEQ. The CDR3 is made up of 16 amino acids. CDR3: CASSRREGKESYEQYF. The DNA for the CDR3 is TGTGCCAGCAGCCGGAGGGAGGGAAAGGAGTCCTACGAGCAGTACTTC.

This chain joins TRBV10-1 and TRBJ2-1; D may be TRBD2 (6 bases). The length of the CDR3 is 15 residues. Trimming removed 7 bases at V and 6 bases at J, with 19 bases between. The germline CDR1 and CDR2 sequences are WNHNN and SYGVQD (reference sequence). The CDR3 protein is CASKRTGGGPNEQFF. In DNA form, the CDR3 reads TGCGCCAGCAAGAGGACCGGTGGAGGGCCCAATGAGCAGTTCTTC.

The chain links TRBV4-3 to TRBJ2-1; 12 nucleotides agree with TRBD2. Germline V CDR1 and CDR2: LGHNA, YSLEER. The ends lost 6 bases at V and 6 bases at J; junction bases unmatched: 6. This CDR3 is 15 amino acids long. CDR3 DNA: TGCGCCAGCAGACAGGGACTAGCGGGCGCCAATGAGCAGTTCTTC. It specifies CASRQGLAGANEQFF.

This clone came up a few times. V usage is TRBV14 and J usage is TRBJ2-1; 8 positions agree with TRBD2. Germline-derived CDR1 and CDR2 are SGHDN and FVKESK. The CDR3 spans 16 residues. Germline trimming cut 4 bases from V and 4 bases from J; bases unmatched to any gene: 9. CDR3 amino acids: CASSPYQAGVYNEQFF. DNA for the CDR3: TGTGCCAGCAGCCCCTACCAAGCGGGGGTTTACAATGAGCAGTTCTTC.

The gene calls are TRBV24-1 and TRBJ2-2; D might be TRBD1 (6 bases). The CDR3 is 17 amino acids. V shed 1 base and J shed 0 bases, with 11 bases lying between them. Germline CDR1 reads KGHDR; CDR2 reads SFDVKD. The CDR3 DNA is TGTGCCACCAGTGATTTACAGGGAAACGCGAACACCGGGGAGCTGTTTTTT. Translation: CATSDLQGNANTGELFF.

The chain carries TRBV2 and TRBJ2-7; TRBD1 agrees at 7 bases. Germline V gene lookup returns CDR1 SNHLY and CDR2 FYNNEI. There are 13 residues in the CDR3. With 7 bases clipped from V and 9 bases from J, the junction kept 12 bases outside the gene matches. CDR3 bases: TGTGCCAGCAATTCCTTTGGACAGGCCCCGCAGTACGTC. As protein: CASNSFGQAPQYV.

This clone was picked up a small number of times. The V call is TRBV3-1 (or the pseudogene TRBV3-2), the J call TRBJ1-1; D remains ambiguous. Germline-derived CDR1 and CDR2 are LGHDT and YNNKEL (reference sequence). CDR3 length: 14 amino acids. V shed 1 base and J shed 4 bases, with 10 bases lying between them. CDR3 sequence reads: CASSQVSRGTEAFF. The CDR3, as DNA: TGTGCCAGCAGCCAAGTGAGCCGGGGCACTGAAGCTTTCTTT.

J is TRBJ2-1 and V is TRBV6-4, with TRBD1 as a possible D gene (6 bases). The CDR3 consists of 17 residues. Trimming cost V 2 bases and J 0 bases, with 14 bases left between them. CDR1 and CDR2 (germline): MRHNA, SNTAGT. In DNA, the CDR3 is TGTGCCAGCAGTGACCCCATTGGGGGCTGCTCCTACAATGAGCAGTTCTTC. Translated, it gives CASSDPIGGCSYNEQFF.

The chain links TRBV7-2 to TRBJ1-1; D not certain. Germline CDR1 reads SGHTA; CDR2 reads FQGNSA. Between the trimmed V and J ends, which lost 1 base and 1 base, there was a span of 4 bases. The CDR3 has 13 residues. The CDR3 loop is CASSLVENTEAFF. Here the CDR3 DNA reads TGTGCCAGCAGCTTAGTAGAGAACACTGAAGCTTTCTTT.

The CDR3 region has the DNA TGTGCCACCAGTGACCCAGGTAAAGAGACCCAGTACTTC. Translation: CATSDPGKETQYF. V usage is TRBV24-1 and J usage is TRBJ2-5; D uncertain. V shed 4 bases and J shed 3 bases, with 8 bases lying between them. This CDR3 spans 13 amino acids. Germline V lookup: CDR1 KGHDR, CDR2 SFDVKD.

As for this clone: The same CDR3 is also encoded by other DNA sequences in this sample. CDR3 in amino acids: CASSFQGSGANVLTF. The CDR3 coding sequence is TGTGCCAGCAGCTTCCAGGGGTCTGGGGCCAACGTCCTGACTTTC. The chain uses TRBV7-3 and TRBJ2-6, with D maybe TRBD1 (6 bases). Germline CDR1 reads SGHTA; CDR2 reads FQGTGA. This CDR3 region has 15 residues. V was pared by 3 bases and J by 1 base, with 7 bases between.

This chain uses TRBV7-8 with TRBJ2-7; 7 bases map to TRBD1. Unmatched junction bases numbered 4, after V lost 3 bases and J lost 2 bases. Germline V gives CDR1 SGHVS, CDR2 FQNEAQ. The CDR3 runs 14 residues. CDR3 DNA: TGTGCCAGCAGCTTCAGGGGGACCACCTACGAGCAGTACTTC. This gives the protein CASSFRGTTYEQYF.

This sequence joins TRBV7-2 and TRBJ1-5; 8 bases match TRBD1. There are 14 residues in the CDR3. V lost 3 bases to trimming and J lost 7 bases; unmatched junction nucleotides: 5. Germline CDR1 is SGHTA and CDR2 is FQGNSA. The CDR3 sequence: CASSFDRGRQPQHF. CDR3 sequence (DNA): TGTGCCAGCAGCTTCGACAGGGGCAGGCAGCCCCAGCATTTT.

V is TRBV27 and J is TRBJ1-2; 8 nucleotides agree with TRBD1. V was pared by 7 bases and J by 2 bases, with 6 bases of the junction left unmatched. The length of the CDR3 is 14 residues. Germline V gives CDR1 MNHEY, CDR2 SMNVEV (reference sequence). CDR3: CASTRRTGNYGYTF. In DNA form, the CDR3 reads TGTGCCAGCACTCGAAGGACAGGGAACTATGGCTACACCTTC.

This sequence joins TRBV7-2 and TRBJ1-1; possibly TRBD1 for D (5 bases). CDR1 and CDR2 (germline): SGHTA, FQGNSA. The V end was cut by 2 bases, the J end by 1 base, with 8 bases between. The CDR3 runs to 14 residues. CDR3 coding DNA: TGTGCCAGCAGCTTACGACAGACGAACACTGAAGCTTTCTTT. Residues: CASSLRQTNTEAFF. Full variable domain (rest looked up from reference TRBV7-2 and TRBJ1-1): GAGVSQSPSNKVTEKGKDVELRCDPISGHTALYWYRQSLGQGLEFLIYFQGNSAPDKSGLPSDRFSAERTGGSVSTLTIQRTQQEDSAVYLCASSLRQTNTEAFFGQGTRLTVV.

The rearrangement joins TRBV30 to TRBJ1-3; D gene unclear. CDR1 GTSNPN and CDR2 SVGIG come from the germline V gene (reference sequence). Trimming removed 8 bases from V and 7 bases from J, with 12 bases in between. This CDR3 region has 11 residues. The CDR3 spells CARGFWNTIYF. CDR3 in DNA: TGTGCCCGGGGATTCTGGAACACCATATATTTT.

This chain links TRBV30 with TRBJ1-6; possibly TRBD1 for D (6 bases). CDR1 GTSNPN and CDR2 SVGIG come from the germline V gene (reference sequence). Trimming shortened V by 0 bases and J by 5 bases, and 11 bases separated the two germline ends. This CDR3 region has 15 residues. The CDR3 is CAWSVSRGDNSPLHF. CDR3 bases: TGTGCCTGGAGTGTAAGCAGGGGAGATAATTCACCCCTCCACTTT.

This chain uses TRBV2 with TRBJ2-5, with TRBD1 matching 7 bases. After removal of 6 bases from V and 4 bases from J, the junction contained 11 bases not matched to a gene. CDR3 length: 15 amino acids. Looked up from germline, CDR1 is SNHLY and CDR2 is FYNNEI. The CDR3 coding sequence is TGTGCCAGCAGGGCCCTCGGGACAGCCCCAGAGACCCAGTACTTC. This codes for CASRALGTAPETQYF.

The genes are TRBV11-3 and TRBJ2-1, with 15 bases fitting TRBD2. CDR1 SGHNT and CDR2 YENEEA come from the germline V gene. V shed 4 bases and J 7 bases; nucleotides not matched to a gene: 5. The CDR3 runs 16 residues. Here the CDR3 DNA reads TGTGCCAGCAGCTGGGGGGGACTAGCGGGAGGTAATGAGCAGTTCTTC. The encoded protein is CASSWGGLAGGNEQFF.

This clone was seen a few times. This sequence joins TRBV11-1 and TRBJ2-7; 7 bases are a match to TRBD1. The germline gives CDR1 SGHAT, CDR2 FQDESV (reference sequence). The CDR3 is made up of 14 amino acids. V shed 5 bases and J 2 bases; nucleotides not matched to a gene: 6. The CDR3 here is CASSPGQSTYEQYF. CDR3 nucleotide sequence: TGTGCCAGCAGCCCGGGACAGTCTACCTACGAGCAGTACTTC.